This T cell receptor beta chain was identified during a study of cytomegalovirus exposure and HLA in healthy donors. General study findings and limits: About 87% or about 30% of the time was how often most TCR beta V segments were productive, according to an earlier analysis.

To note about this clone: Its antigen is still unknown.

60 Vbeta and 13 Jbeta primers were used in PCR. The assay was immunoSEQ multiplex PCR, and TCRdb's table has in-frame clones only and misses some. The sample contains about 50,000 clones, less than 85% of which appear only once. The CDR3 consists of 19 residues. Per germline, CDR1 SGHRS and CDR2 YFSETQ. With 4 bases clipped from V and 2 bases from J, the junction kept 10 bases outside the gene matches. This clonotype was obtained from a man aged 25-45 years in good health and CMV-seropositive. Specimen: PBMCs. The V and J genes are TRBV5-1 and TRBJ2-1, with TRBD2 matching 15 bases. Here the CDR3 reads CASSGSGLAGGLTYNEQFF. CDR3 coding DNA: TGCGCCAGCAGCGGGTCCGGACTAGCGGGGGGGCTGACCTACAATGAGCAGTTCTTC.